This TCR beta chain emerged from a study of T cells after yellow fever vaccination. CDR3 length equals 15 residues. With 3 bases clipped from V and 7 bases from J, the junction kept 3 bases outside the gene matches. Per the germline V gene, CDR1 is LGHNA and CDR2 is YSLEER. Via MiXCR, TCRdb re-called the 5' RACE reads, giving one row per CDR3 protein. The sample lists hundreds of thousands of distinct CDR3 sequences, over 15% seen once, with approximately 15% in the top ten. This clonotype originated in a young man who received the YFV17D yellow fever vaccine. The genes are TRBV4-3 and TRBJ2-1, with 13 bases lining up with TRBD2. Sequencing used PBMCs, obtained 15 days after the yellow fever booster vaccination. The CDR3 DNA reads TGCGCCAGCAGCCATGGGACTAGCGGGACGAATGAGCAGTTCTTC. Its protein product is CASSHGTSGTNEQFF.